This is a list of T cell receptor beta chains from one sample in a study of blood T cells in healthy people across ages. TCRdb re-analysed the 5' RACE reads in MiXCR, keeping a single row per CDR3 protein. Of 1.5 million to 2 million distinct CDR3 sequences listed, 28% are singletons. Source material: blood. The receptors were gathered from a woman between 25 and 40 years old in good health. Both conserved end residues are part of each CDR3. D genes are given only for firm matches. Clone sizes are given selectively: once, few, many, or a class where the clone is expanded.

V gene	D gene	clone size	J gene	CDR3 protein	CDR3 DNA
TRBV7-2	TRBD2	few	TRBJ2-3	CASSLMLTGGPTDTQYF	TGTGCCAGCAGCTTAATGCTAACGGGGGGGCCTACAGATACGCAGTATTTT
TRBV6-6	TRBD2	NA	TRBJ2-1	CASSYAGGAQFF	TGTGCCAGCAGTTACGCGGGGGGCGCTCAGTTCTTC
TRBV6-6	NA	NA	TRBJ1-5	CASSYAVPPQHF	TGTGCCAGCAGTTACGCCGTACCGCCCCAGCATTTT
TRBV4-3	NA	few	TRBJ2-1	CASSPQTGDGNEQFF	TGCGCCAGCAGCCCTCAGACGGGCGACGGGAATGAGCAGTTCTTC
TRBV5-5	TRBD2	few	TRBJ2-1	CASSLGVRTSGLYNEQFF	TGTGCCAGCAGCTTGGGGGTAAGAACTAGCGGGCTTTACAATGAGCAGTTCTTC
TRBV28	NA	NA	TRBJ1-6	CATKGRWNSPLHF	TGTGCCACCAAGGGACGGTGGAATTCACCCCTCCACTTT
TRBV28	TRBD2	NA	TRBJ2-5	CASGALGGGLQETQYF	TGTGCCAGCGGAGCTTTGGGCGGGGGACTCCAAGAGACCCAGTACTTC
TRBV3-1	NA	few	TRBJ2-1	CASSRLGVNEQFF	TGTGCCAGCAGCCGTCTGGGGGTCAATGAGCAGTTCTTC
TRBV4-1	TRBD2	many	TRBJ2-3	CASSQTSGTSTDTQYF	TGCGCCAGCAGCCAAACTAGCGGAACTAGCACAGATACGCAGTATTTT
TRBV2	NA	NA	TRBJ2-7	CASSGAWYEQYF	TGTGCCAGCAGTGGGGCGTGGTACGAGCAGTACTTC
TRBV6-6	NA	NA	TRBJ1-4	CASRGPQTGNEKLFF	TGTGCCAGCAGGGGTCCCCAAACAGGGAATGAAAAACTGTTTTTT
TRBV2	NA	NA	TRBJ1-5	CTSSEQGKGSNQPQHF	TGTACCAGCAGTGAACAGGGAAAAGGGAGCAATCAGCCCCAGCATTTT
TRBV6-1	NA	NA	TRBJ1-1	CASSLFLDTEAFF	TGTGCCAGCAGTCTCTTTTTGGACACTGAAGCTTTCTTT
TRBV5-1	NA	NA	TRBJ2-6	CASRSESSGANVLTF	TGCGCCAGCAGATCGGAGAGCTCTGGGGCCAACGTCCTGACTTTC
TRBV7-2	TRBD2	NA	TRBJ2-3	CASSLRLAGLTDTQYF	TGTGCCAGCAGCTTACGACTAGCGGGGCTCACAGATACGCAGTATTTT
TRBV12-3/TRBV12-4	NA	many	TRBJ2-5	CASSLDSQTQYF	TGTGCCAGCAGTTTAGACAGCCAGACCCAGTACTTC
TRBV20-1	TRBD1	few	TRBJ2-5	CSAGDRIQETQYF	TGCAGTGCTGGGGACAGGATCCAAGAGACCCAGTACTTC
TRBV7-2	NA	many	TRBJ2-5	CASSASPGHGETQYF	TGTGCCAGCAGCGCTAGCCCGGGACACGGAGAGACCCAGTACTTC
TRBV28	NA	NA	TRBJ2-6	CASSFRWQRTRSGANVLTF	TGTGCCAGCAGTTTTCGGTGGCAGAGGACCCGCTCTGGGGCCAACGTCCTGACTTTC
TRBV12-3/TRBV12-4	NA	once	TRBJ2-3	CASSLGGIGGSRADAQYF	TGTGCCAGCAGTCTAGGAGGTATCGGGGGATCTAGAGCAGATGCGCAGTATTTT
TRBV27	NA	NA	TRBJ1-5	CASSFGLYSNQPQHF	TGTGCCAGCAGTTTTGGTCTTTATAGCAATCAGCCCCAGCATTTT
TRBV4-1	TRBD2	many	TRBJ2-1	CASSQGTSGVYNEQFF	TGCGCCAGCAGCCAAGGGACTAGCGGTGTATACAATGAGCAGTTCTTC
TRBV5-1	NA	many	TRBJ2-7	CASSLAETREQYF	TGCGCCAGCAGCTTGGCGGAGACGCGGGAGCAGTACTTC
TRBV15	TRBD1	NA	TRBJ2-5	CATSRDRRGPLIQETQYF	TGTGCCACCAGCAGAGACCGCAGGGGGCCGCTCATCCAAGAGACCCAGTACTTC
TRBV4-1	NA	many	TRBJ2-7	CASSQSGWEQYF	TGCGCCAGCAGCCAGTCCGGTTGGGAGCAGTACTTC
TRBV12-3/TRBV12-4	NA	NA	TRBJ2-1	CASRELRQQFF	TGTGCCAGCAGGGAATTAAGACAGCAGTTCTTC
TRBV2	TRBD1	few	TRBJ1-5	CASRVNRGLGEPQHF	TGTGCCAGCAGAGTTAACAGGGGGCTGGGGGAGCCCCAGCATTTT
TRBV21-1	NA	many	TRBJ2-7	CASSKEGLGYEQYF	TGTGCCAGCAGCAAAGAAGGACTAGGCTACGAGCAGTACTTC
TRBV24-1	TRBD2	few	TRBJ2-5	CATSVWTSLETQYF	TGTGCCACCAGTGTGTGGACTAGCTTGGAGACCCAGTACTTC
TRBV7-2	NA	NA	TRBJ1-3	CASSLSPRRASSGNTIYF	TGTGCCAGCAGCTTGAGCCCCCGTAGGGCGAGCTCTGGGAACACCATATATTTT
TRBV5-1	NA	many	TRBJ2-3	CASSRTGGDTQYF	TGCGCCAGCAGCCGGACCGGCGGAGATACGCAGTATTTT
TRBV11-2	TRBD1	few	TRBJ2-5	CASSFYGTGREQYF	TGTGCCAGCAGCTTTTACGGGACAGGGAGGGAGCAGTACTTC
TRBV4-2	NA	NA	TRBJ2-5	CASSFSVASGKTGETQYF	TGTGCCAGCAGCTTTTCCGTTGCCAGCGGCAAAACGGGGGAGACCCAGTACTTC
TRBV5-5	TRBD1	NA	TRBJ2-5	CASSWQGANNEQYF	TGTGCCAGCAGCTGGCAGGGGGCAAACAATGAGCAGTACTTC
TRBV9	NA	few	TRBJ2-1	CASSVEGGALEQFF	TGTGCCAGCAGCGTAGAAGGGGGGGCCCTCGAGCAGTTCTTC
TRBV29-1	NA	NA	TRBJ1-5	CSVEGGGVDQPQHF	TGCAGCGTTGAAGGCGGGGGAGTCGATCAGCCCCAGCATTTT
TRBV4-3	NA	many	TRBJ2-2	CASSLGETGELFF	TGCGCCAGCAGCCTAGGGGAGACCGGGGAGCTGTTTTTT
TRBV7-9	TRBD2	many	TRBJ2-1	CASRKGGRYNEQFF	TGTGCCAGCAGGAAGGGAGGGAGGTACAATGAGCAGTTCTTC
TRBV9	TRBD2	NA	TRBJ2-7	CASSALAGTYNEQYF	TGTGCCAGCAGCGCCCTAGCGGGTACCTACAATGAGCAGTACTTC
TRBV19	NA	few	TRBJ2-5	CASSPRQTQETQYF	TGTGCCAGTAGTCCTCGACAGACCCAAGAGACCCAGTACTTC
TRBV20-1	NA	many	TRBJ2-5	CSASGDGHETQYF	TGCAGTGCTAGCGGGGACGGGCATGAGACCCAGTACTTC
TRBV3-1	NA	few	TRBJ2-7	CASSPATGSNYEQYF	TGTGCCAGCAGCCCGGCTACAGGGTCCAACTACGAGCAGTACTTC
TRBV9	NA	once	TRBJ2-3	CASSGGHSTDTQYF	TGTGCCAGCAGCGGCGGTCATAGCACAGATACGCAGTATTTT
TRBV5-1	NA	NA	TRBJ1-1	CASSLVWETEAFF	TGCGCCAGCAGCTTGGTATGGGAGACTGAAGCTTTCTTT
TRBV20-1	TRBD2	NA	TRBJ2-2	CSARGGSGGSANTGELFF	TGCAGTGCCAGAGGAGGTAGCGGGGGGTCGGCGAACACCGGGGAGCTGTTTTTT
TRBV14	NA	NA	TRBJ1-2	CASSRDVNGYTF	TGTGCCAGCAGCCGGGACGTCAATGGCTACACCTTC
TRBV4-1	TRBD2	many	TRBJ2-3	CASSQDGRGRTGTQYF	TGCGCCAGCAGCCAAGATGGGAGGGGACGAACGGGTACGCAGTATTTT
TRBV14	NA	few	TRBJ2-7	CASSQPHVEGVTSYEQYF	TGTGCCAGCAGCCAGCCCCACGTGGAGGGAGTAACGTCCTACGAGCAGTACTTC